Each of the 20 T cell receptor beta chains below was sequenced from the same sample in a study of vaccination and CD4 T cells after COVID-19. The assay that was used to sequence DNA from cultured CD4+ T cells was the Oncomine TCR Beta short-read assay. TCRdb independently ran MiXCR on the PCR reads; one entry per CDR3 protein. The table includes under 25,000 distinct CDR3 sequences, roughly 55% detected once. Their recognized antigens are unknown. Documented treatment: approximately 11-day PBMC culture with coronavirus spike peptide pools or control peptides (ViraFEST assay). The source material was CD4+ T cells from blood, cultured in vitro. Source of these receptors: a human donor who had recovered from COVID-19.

The CDR3 DNA reads TGTGCCAGCGTTACCGTACAGGGGACCTATGGCTACACCTTC. Translation: CASVTVQGTYGYTF. The chain has TRBV2 and TRBJ1-2, with 7 bases that match TRBD1. CDR1 and CDR2 (germline): SNHLY, FYNNEI. Trimming took 8 bases from V and 4 from J; bases not matched to a gene: 10. The CDR3 extends over 14 amino acids.

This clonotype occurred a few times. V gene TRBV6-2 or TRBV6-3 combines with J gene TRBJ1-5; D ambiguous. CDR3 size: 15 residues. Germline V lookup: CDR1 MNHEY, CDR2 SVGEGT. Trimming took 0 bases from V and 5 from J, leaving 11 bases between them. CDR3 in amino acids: CASSYSLVSDQPQHF. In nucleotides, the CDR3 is TGTGCCAGCAGTTACTCACTGGTTTCTGATCAGCCCCAGCATTTT.

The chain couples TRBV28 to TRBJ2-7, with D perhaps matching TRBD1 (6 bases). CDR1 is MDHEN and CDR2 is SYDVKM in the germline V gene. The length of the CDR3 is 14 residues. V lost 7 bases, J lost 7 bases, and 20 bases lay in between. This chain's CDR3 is CASTPNQGIWEQYF. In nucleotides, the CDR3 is TGTGCCAGCACCCCGAACCAGGGGATTTGGGAGCAGTACTTC.

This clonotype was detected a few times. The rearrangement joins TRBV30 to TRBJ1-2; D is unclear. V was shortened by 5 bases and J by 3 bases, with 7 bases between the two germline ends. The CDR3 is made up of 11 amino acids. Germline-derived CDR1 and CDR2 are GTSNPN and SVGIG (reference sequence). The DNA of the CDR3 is TGTGCCTGGGGGGAAGACTATGGCTACACCTTC. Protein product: CAWGEDYGYTF. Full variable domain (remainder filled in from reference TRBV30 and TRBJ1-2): SQTIHQWPATLVQPVGSPLSLECTVEGTSNPNLYWYRQAAGRGLQLLFYSVGIGQISSEVPQNLSASRPQDRQFILSSKKLLLSDSGFYLCAWGEDYGYTFGSGTRLTVV.

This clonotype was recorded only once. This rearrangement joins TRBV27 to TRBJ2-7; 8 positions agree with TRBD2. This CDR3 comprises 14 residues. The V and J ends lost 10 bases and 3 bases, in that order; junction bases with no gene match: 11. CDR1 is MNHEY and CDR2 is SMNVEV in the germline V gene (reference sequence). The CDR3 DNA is TGTGCCACCAGACTAGCGAGAGACGTCTACGAGCAGTACTTC. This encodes CATRLARDVYEQYF.

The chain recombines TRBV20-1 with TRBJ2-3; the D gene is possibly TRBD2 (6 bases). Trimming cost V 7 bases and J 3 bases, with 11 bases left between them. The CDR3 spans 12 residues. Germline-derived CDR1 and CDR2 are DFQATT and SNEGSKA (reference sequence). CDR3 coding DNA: TGCAGTGTGGTCCGGGAGACAGATACGCAGTATTTT. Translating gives CSVVRETDTQYF.

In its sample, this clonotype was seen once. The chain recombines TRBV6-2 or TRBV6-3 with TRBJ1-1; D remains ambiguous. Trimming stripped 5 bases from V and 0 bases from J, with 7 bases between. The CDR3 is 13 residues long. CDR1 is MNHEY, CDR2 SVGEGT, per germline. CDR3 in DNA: TGTGCCAGCAGTGCCTATATGAACACTGAAGCTTTCTTT. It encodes CASSAYMNTEAFF.

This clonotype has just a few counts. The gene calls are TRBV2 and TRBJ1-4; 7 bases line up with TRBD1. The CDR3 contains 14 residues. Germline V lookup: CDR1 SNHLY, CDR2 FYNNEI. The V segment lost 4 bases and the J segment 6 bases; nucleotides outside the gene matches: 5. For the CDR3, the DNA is TGTGCCAGCAGTGTCGCAGGGGGGGATGAAAAACTGTTTTTT. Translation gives CASSVAGGDEKLFF.

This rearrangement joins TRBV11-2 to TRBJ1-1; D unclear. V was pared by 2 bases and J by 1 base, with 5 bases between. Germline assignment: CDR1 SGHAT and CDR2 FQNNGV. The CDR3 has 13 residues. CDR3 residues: CASSLLQNTEAFF. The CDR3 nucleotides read TGTGCCAGCAGCTTATTACAGAACACTGAAGCTTTCTTT. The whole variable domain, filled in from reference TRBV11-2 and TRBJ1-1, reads EAGVAQSPRYKIIEKRQSVAFWCNPISGHATLYWYQQILGQGPKLLIQFQNNGVVDDSQLPKDRFSAERLKGVDSTLKIQPAKLEDSAVYLCASSLLQNTEAFFGQGTRLTVV.

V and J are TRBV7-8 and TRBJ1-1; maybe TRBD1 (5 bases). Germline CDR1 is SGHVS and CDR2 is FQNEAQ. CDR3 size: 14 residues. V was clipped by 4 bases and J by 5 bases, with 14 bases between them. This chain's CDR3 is CASSSPGGGTEAFF. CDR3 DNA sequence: TGTGCCAGCAGCTCGCCTGGGGGAGGGACTGAAGCTTTCTTT.

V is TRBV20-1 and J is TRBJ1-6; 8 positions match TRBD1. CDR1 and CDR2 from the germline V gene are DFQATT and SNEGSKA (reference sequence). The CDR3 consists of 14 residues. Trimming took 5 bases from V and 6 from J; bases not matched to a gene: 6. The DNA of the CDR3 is TGCAGTGCTTTACCGGGACAGGTTAATTCACCCCTCCACTTT. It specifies CSALPGQVNSPLHF.

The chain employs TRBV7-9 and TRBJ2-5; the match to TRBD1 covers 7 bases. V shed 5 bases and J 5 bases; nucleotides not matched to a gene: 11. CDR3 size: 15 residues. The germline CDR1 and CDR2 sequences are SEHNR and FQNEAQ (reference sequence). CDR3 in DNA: TGTGCCAGCAGCCCAGACGGGACAGCTTGGGAGACCCAGTACTTC. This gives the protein CASSPDGTAWETQYF.

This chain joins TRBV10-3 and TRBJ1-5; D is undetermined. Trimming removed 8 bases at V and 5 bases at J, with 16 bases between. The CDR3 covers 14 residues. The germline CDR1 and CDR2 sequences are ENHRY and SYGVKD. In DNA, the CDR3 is TGTGCCATCGGCTGGGGTGGGAACGATCAGCCCCAGCATTTT. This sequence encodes CAIGWGGNDQPQHF.

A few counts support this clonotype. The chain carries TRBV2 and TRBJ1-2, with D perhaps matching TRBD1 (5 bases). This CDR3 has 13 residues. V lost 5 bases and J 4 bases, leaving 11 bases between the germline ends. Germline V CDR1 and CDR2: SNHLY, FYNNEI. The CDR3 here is CASSIQGSYGYTF. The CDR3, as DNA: TGTGCCAGCAGTATTCAGGGTAGCTATGGCTACACCTTC.

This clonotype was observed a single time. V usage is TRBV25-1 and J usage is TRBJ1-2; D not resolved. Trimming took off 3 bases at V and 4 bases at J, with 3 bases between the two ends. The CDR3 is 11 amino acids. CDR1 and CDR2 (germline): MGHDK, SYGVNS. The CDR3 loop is CASSDTYGYTF. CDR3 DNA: TGTGCCAGCAGTGACACCTATGGCTACACCTTC.

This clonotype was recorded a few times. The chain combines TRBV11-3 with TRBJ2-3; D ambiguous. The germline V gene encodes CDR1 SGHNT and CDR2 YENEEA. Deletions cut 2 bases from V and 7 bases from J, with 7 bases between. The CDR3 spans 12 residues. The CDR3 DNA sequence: TGTGCCAGCAGCTTATTAAAGAATACGCAGTATTTT. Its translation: CASSLLKNTQYF.

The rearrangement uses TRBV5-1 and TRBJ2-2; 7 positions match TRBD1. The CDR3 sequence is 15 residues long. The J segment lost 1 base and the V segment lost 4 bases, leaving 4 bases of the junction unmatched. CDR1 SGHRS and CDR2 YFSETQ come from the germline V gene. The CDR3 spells CASSARQGNTGELFF. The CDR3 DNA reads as TGCGCCAGCAGCGCTCGACAGGGGAACACCGGGGAGCTGTTTTTT.

CDR3 region: CAWSRGQGGDSPLHF. For the CDR3, the DNA is TGTGCCTGGAGTAGGGGACAGGGGGGAGATTCACCCCTCCACTTT. J is TRBJ1-6 and V is TRBV30; 11 bases line up with TRBD1. Germline loops: CDR1 GTSNPN, CDR2 SVGIG (reference sequence). The CDR3 length is 15 residues. Germline trimming cut 2 bases from V and 8 bases from J; bases unmatched to any gene: 5.

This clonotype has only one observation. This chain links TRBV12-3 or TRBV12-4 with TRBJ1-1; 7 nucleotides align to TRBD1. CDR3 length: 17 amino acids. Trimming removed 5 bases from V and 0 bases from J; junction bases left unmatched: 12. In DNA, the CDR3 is TGTGCCAGCAGTAATGGGGGACAGAATCCCATGAACACTGAAGCTTTCTTT. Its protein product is CASSNGGQNPMNTEAFF.

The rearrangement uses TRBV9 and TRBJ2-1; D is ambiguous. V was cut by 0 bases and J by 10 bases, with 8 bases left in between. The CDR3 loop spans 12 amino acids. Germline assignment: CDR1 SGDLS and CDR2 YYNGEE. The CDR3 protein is CASSVVLGEQFF. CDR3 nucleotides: TGTGCCAGCAGCGTAGTTCTGGGGGAGCAGTTCTTC. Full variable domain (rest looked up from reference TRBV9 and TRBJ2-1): DSGVTQTPKHLITATGQRVTLRCSPRSGDLSVYWYQQSLDQGLQFLIQYYNGEERAKGNILERFSAQQFPDLHSELNLSSLELGDSALYFCASSVVLGEQFFGPGTRLTVL.